This T cell receptor (beta chain) was captured in a study of cytotoxic CD8 clonotypes in ibrutinib-treated CLL. Study-wide background: The patients, under 13 relapsed/refractory and under 16 treatment-naive, included around 18 who were IGHV unmutated. Response samples followed a median around 12 months of treatment, range 6 to 36. Study results and limitations: On treatment, the uncommon public clonotypes contracted or remained stable. Upon ibrutinib response clonality rose, and upon progression it fell back toward baseline.

Points on this clone: Its antigen is as yet unknown.

Data came from immunoSEQ multiplex PCR; TCRdb stores just in-frame clones and leaves some out. The sample lists approximately 190,000 clones, just under 80% occurring once. V was cut by 0 bases and J by 2 bases, with 1 base left in between. CDR3 length: 12 amino acids. Germline CDR1 reads SGHVS; CDR2 reads FNYEAQ. The chain uses TRBV7-6 and TRBJ2-5; D is uncertain. The source of this sequence is a human donor with chronic lymphocytic leukemia. The source was PBMCs, collected after 12 months of ibrutinib treatment. As DNA, the CDR3 is TGTGCCAGCAGCTTAGCTCAAGAGACCCAGTACTTC. Protein sequence: CASSLAQETQYF.